The rows below give T cell receptor beta chains drawn from one sample of a study of blood T cell repertoires in COVID-19. Generated by immunoSEQ multiplex PCR, the TCRdb table keeps only in-frame clones and is missing some. The sample holds 120,000 to 150,000 clones; around 80% are singletons and the top ten take roughly 3.5%. The sample comprised peripheral blood. The receptors come from a man in his 60s with acute or convalescent COVID-19. Both conserved end residues are part of each CDR3. The D gene is left open where the match is weak. Part of the rows lack a size; the others show once, few, many or a class for expanded clones.

NA	TRBJ2-5	13	NA	TRBV28	CASSQHRGETQYF	TGTGCCAGCAGTCAGCACCGGGGGGAGACCCAGTACTTC
TRBD2	TRBJ2-5	17	NA	TRBV5-5	CASSPAPLAGAGETQYF	TGTGCCAGCAGCCCCGCCCCTCTGGCGGGAGCTGGAGAGACCCAGTACTTC
TRBD1	TRBJ1-5	15	NA	TRBV6-6	CASSSRQGGNQPQHF	TGTGCCAGCAGTTCTAGACAGGGTGGCAATCAGCCCCAGCATTTT
NA	TRBJ2-7	13	NA	TRBV6-5	CASRGEASYEQYF	TGTGCCAGCAGAGGAGAGGCCTCCTACGAGCAGTACTTC
TRBD2	TRBJ2-1	15	NA	TRBV24-1	CATSLSGGRGDEQFF	TGTGCCACCAGTTTGTCGGGAGGGCGGGGGGATGAGCAGTTCTTC
NA	TRBJ1-6	15	many	TRBV2	CASREQSVENSPLHF	TGTGCCAGCAGAGAGCAGTCGGTGGAGAATTCACCCCTCCACTTT
NA	TRBJ1-2	12	few	TRBV6-2/TRBV6-3	CASSQPLAGPTF	TGTGCCAGCAGCCAACCCTTGGCAGGTCCGACCTTC
NA	TRBJ1-5	12	NA	TRBV7-9	CASSSGWQPQHF	TGTGCCAGCAGCTCAGGGTGGCAGCCCCAGCATTTT
NA	TRBJ1-4	13	NA	TRBV5-1	CASSATTNEKLFF	TGCGCCAGCAGCGCTACAACTAATGAAAAACTGTTTTTT
TRBD2	TRBJ2-1	19	NA	TRBV18	CASSPSLGATSGTNNEQFF	TGTGCCAGCTCACCAAGCTTGGGGGCGACTAGCGGGACAAACAATGAGCAGTTCTTC
TRBD2	TRBJ2-7	15	NA	TRBV7-2	CASKIGTSGSYEQYF	TGTGCCAGCAAGATAGGGACTAGCGGGAGCTACGAGCAGTACTTC
TRBD1	TRBJ1-2	16	NA	TRBV9	CASSAYGTGNLYGYTF	TGTGCCAGCAGCGCTTATGGGACAGGGAACCTCTATGGCTACACCTTC
NA	TRBJ1-3	15	NA	TRBV6-5	CASIFSTGPGNTIYF	TGTGCCAGCATTTTCTCCACAGGTCCTGGAAACACCATATATTTT
TRBD2	TRBJ2-3	18	NA	TRBV28	CASSPGGLAGGPGDTQYF	TGTGCCAGCAGTCCTGGAGGACTAGCGGGAGGGCCAGGTGATACGCAGTATTTT
NA	TRBJ1-1	17	NA	TRBV9	CASTPSRGGSMSAEAFF	TGTGCCAGCACCCCATCGCGAGGAGGTAGTATGAGTGCTGAAGCTTTCTTT
NA	TRBJ2-1	14	NA	TRBV5-1	CASSLLETYNEQFF	TGCGCCAGCAGCCTCCTCGAGACCTACAATGAGCAGTTCTTC
NA	TRBJ1-1	11	NA	TRBV2	CASNTGFGAFF	TGTGCCAGTAATACAGGGTTTGGAGCTTTCTTT
NA	TRBJ2-5	16	few	TRBV4-3	CASSPGNRELVETQYF	TGCGCCAGCAGCCCCGGAAACAGGGAGTTGGTCGAGACCCAGTACTTC
NA	TRBJ1-2	13	NA	TRBV4-3	CASSQVGGVGYTF	TGCGCCAGCAGCCAAGTTGGAGGGGTTGGCTACACCTTC
TRBD2	TRBJ2-5	13	many	TRBV6-5	CASGGSGTETQYF	TGTGCCAGCGGGGGTAGCGGGACCGAGACCCAGTACTTC
NA	TRBJ1-2	14	NA	TRBV6-5	CASSYSGGGYGYTF	TGTGCCAGCAGTTACTCGGGGGGGGGCTATGGCTACACCTTC
TRBD1	TRBJ1-2	15	NA	TRBV4-1	CASSPGQGANYGYTF	TGCGCCAGCAGCCCAGGACAGGGGGCTAACTATGGCTACACCTTC
TRBD1	TRBJ1-6	14	few	TRBV2	CASTPTGSLSGLHF	TGTGCCAGCACCCCGACAGGGTCTCTGTCGGGCCTCCACTTT
TRBD1	TRBJ1-2	15	NA	TRBV10-3	CAISEGMDRVRGYTF	TGTGCCATCAGTGAGGGAATGGACAGGGTGAGAGGCTACACCTTC
NA	TRBJ1-5	14	NA	TRBV19	CASSSQGPNQPQHF	TGTGCCAGTAGTTCACAGGGACCCAATCAGCCCCAGCATTTT
TRBD2	TRBJ2-1	15	NA	TRBV30	CAWSGTSGSINEQFF	TGTGCCTGGAGTGGAACTAGCGGGAGCATCAATGAGCAGTTCTTC
TRBD2	TRBJ2-5	13	NA	TRBV29-1	CSVWLTSVATQYF	TGCAGCGTTTGGTTGACTAGCGTGGCGACCCAGTACTTC
TRBD1	TRBJ1-2	13	NA	TRBV28	CASSLDRGYGYTF	TGTGCCAGCAGTTTAGACAGGGGCTATGGCTACACCTTC
NA	TRBJ2-2	13	NA	TRBV7-3	CASSLEGIGELFF	TGTGCCAGCAGCTTAGAGGGTATTGGGGAGCTGTTTTTT
NA	TRBJ1-2	17	NA	TRBV18	CASSSLGPPEGNYGYTF	TGTGCCAGCTCCTCTCTCGGACCGCCCGAGGGTAACTATGGCTACACCTTC
NA	TRBJ1-1	14	NA	TRBV6-5	CASSPFAGQTEAFF	TGTGCCAGCAGTCCCTTTGCAGGGCAAACTGAAGCTTTCTTT
NA	TRBJ2-5	13	NA	TRBV6-5	CAAHRDPLQTQYF	TGTGCCGCCCACCGGGATCCACTTCAGACCCAGTACTTC
TRBD1	TRBJ1-2	15	NA	TRBV5-1	CASRPGQGNLGGYTF	TGCGCCAGCAGGCCGGGACAGGGAAATCTTGGGGGCTACACCTTC
NA	TRBJ2-7	15	NA	TRBV5-8	CASSRRGGGTYEQYF	TGTGCCAGCAGCCGCCGTGGGGGCGGCACCTACGAGCAGTACTTC
TRBD1	TRBJ1-1	11	once	TRBV20-1	CSVNRGTEAFF	TGCAGTGTTAACAGGGGCACTGAAGCTTTCTTT
TRBD1	TRBJ2-6	18	NA	TRBV28	CASRNIGTVPSGANVLTF	TGTGCCAGCAGGAACATCGGGACAGTTCCCTCTGGGGCCAACGTCCTGACTTTC
NA	TRBJ2-2	12	few	TRBV3-1/TRBV3-2	CASGEVTGELFF	TGTGCCAGCGGAGAGGTGACCGGGGAGCTGTTTTTT
TRBD1	TRBJ1-1	14	NA	TRBV5-8	CASSLTGDGTEAFF	TGTGCCAGCAGCTTGACAGGGGACGGCACTGAAGCTTTCTTT
NA	TRBJ1-5	15	NA	TRBV3-1/TRBV3-2	CASSSTDSRNQPQHF	TGTGCCAGCAGCTCAACCGACAGCCGCAATCAGCCCCAGCATTTT
TRBD2	TRBJ2-7	12	few	TRBV27	CASSLLRGRRHF	TGTGCCAGCAGTTTATTACGCGGGAGACGGCACTTC
NA	TRBJ2-2	14	NA	TRBV6-4	CASSVIGGTGELFF	TGTGCCAGCAGTGTAATCGGGGGCACCGGGGAGCTGTTTTTT
NA	TRBJ2-3	15	NA	TRBV6-6	CASSYSNRVTDTQYF	TGTGCCAGCAGCTACTCGAACAGGGTCACAGATACGCAGTATTTT
TRBD1	TRBJ2-5	13	once	TRBV6-1	CASRQGFEETQYF	TGTGCCAGCAGACAGGGGTTTGAGGAGACCCAGTACTTC
NA	TRBJ1-5	11	once	TRBV6-5	CASSYNQPQHF	TGTGCCAGCAGCTACAATCAGCCCCAGCATTTT
TRBD2	TRBJ2-7	15	few	TRBV5-4	CASSPGLAGLYEQYF	TGTGCCAGCAGCCCCGGACTAGCGGGACTCTACGAGCAGTACTTC
TRBD1	TRBJ1-2	15	NA	TRBV27	CASSPALGQGHGYTF	TGTGCCAGCAGTCCAGCTCTTGGACAGGGGCATGGCTACACCTTC
TRBD1	TRBJ1-1	12	few	TRBV6-2/TRBV6-3	CASSYSGGRAFF	TGTGCCAGCAGTTACTCAGGGGGCCGCGCTTTCTTT
NA	TRBJ2-3	13	NA	TRBV19	CASRPSRTDTQYF	TGTGCCAGTAGGCCATCTCGGACAGATACGCAGTATTTT
NA	TRBJ1-2	14	NA	TRBV28	CASSFRTALYGYTF	TGTGCCAGCAGTTTTAGGACAGCGCTCTATGGCTACACCTTC
NA	TRBJ2-5	14	NA	TRBV24-1	CATSDLKGGETQYF	TGTGCCACCAGTGATTTGAAAGGGGGAGAGACCCAGTACTTC
NA	TRBJ1-3	15	once	TRBV5-1	CASSLGSGSGNTIYF	TGCGCCAGCAGCTTGGGCTCAGGGTCCGGAAACACCATATATTTT
NA	TRBJ1-5	13	NA	TRBV20-1	CSASSGADQPQHF	TGCAGTGCTAGTTCAGGGGCGGATCAGCCCCAGCATTTT
TRBD2	TRBJ2-7	15	few	TRBV5-4	CASSLGGLASYEQYF	TGTGCCAGCAGCTTGGGCGGACTAGCCTCCTACGAGCAGTACTTC
TRBD1	TRBJ2-2	15	NA	TRBV2	CASELRTGRPGELFF	TGTGCCAGCGAGCTAAGGACAGGGCGGCCCGGGGAGCTGTTTTTT
TRBD2	TRBJ2-1	17	NA	TRBV9	CASSAKAGSGRLNEQFF	TGTGCCAGCAGCGCCAAGGCGGGTAGCGGGAGGTTGAATGAGCAGTTCTTC
NA	TRBJ2-6	19	NA	TRBV5-1	CASSLGSQGRVAGANVLTF	TGCGCCAGCAGCTTGGGTTCACAGGGTAGGGTTGCTGGGGCCAACGTCCTGACTTTC
NA	TRBJ1-1	14	once	TRBV10-3	CAISSTDLATEAFF	TGTGCCATCAGTTCAACAGATTTGGCGACTGAAGCTTTCTTT
NA	TRBJ2-3	15	NA	TRBV5-1	CASSVQGWGTDTQYF	TGCGCCAGCAGCGTACAGGGTTGGGGGACAGATACGCAGTATTTT
NA	TRBJ2-2	13	NA	TRBV7-2	CASSPTVTGELFF	TGTGCCAGCAGCCCGACAGTCACCGGGGAGCTGTTTTTT